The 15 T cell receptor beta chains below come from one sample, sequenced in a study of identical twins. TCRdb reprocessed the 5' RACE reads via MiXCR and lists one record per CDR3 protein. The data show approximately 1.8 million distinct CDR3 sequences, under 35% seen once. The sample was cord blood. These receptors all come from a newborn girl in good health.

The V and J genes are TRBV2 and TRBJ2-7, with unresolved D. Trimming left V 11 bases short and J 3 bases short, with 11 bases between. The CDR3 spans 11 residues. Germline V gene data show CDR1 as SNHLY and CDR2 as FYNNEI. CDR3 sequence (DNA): TGTGCCGGCATGAACCTCTACGAGCAGTACTTC. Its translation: CAGMNLYEQYF.

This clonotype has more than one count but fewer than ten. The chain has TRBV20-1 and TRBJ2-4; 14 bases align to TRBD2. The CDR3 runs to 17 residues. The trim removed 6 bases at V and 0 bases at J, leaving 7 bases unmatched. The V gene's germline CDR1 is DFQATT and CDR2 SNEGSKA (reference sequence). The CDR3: CSAIGLAGGLAKNIQYF. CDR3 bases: TGCAGTGCGATAGGACTAGCGGGAGGTCTAGCCAAAAACATTCAGTACTTC.

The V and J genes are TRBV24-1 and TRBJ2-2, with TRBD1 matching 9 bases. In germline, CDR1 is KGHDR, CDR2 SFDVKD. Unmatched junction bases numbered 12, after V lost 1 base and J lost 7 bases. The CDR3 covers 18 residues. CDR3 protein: CATSDFRRDRESGGELFF. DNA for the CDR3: TGTGCCACCAGTGATTTCCGCCGGGACAGGGAGAGTGGCGGGGAGCTGTTTTTT.

The CDR3 coding sequence is TGTGCCAGCAGCCACACCGGGACAGGCCTAGGAGGACTGTTTTTT. Protein sequence: CASSHTGTGLGGLFF. This chain uses TRBV5-6 with TRBJ1-4; 8 bases line up with TRBD1. Germline CDR1 SGHDT, CDR2 YYEEEE. The CDR3 consists of 15 residues. J gave up 13 bases and V 4 bases, and 15 bases lay outside the gene matches.

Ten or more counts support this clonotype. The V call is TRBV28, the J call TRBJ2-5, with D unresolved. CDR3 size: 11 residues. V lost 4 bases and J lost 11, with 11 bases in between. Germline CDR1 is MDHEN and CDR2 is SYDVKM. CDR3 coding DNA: TGTGCCAGCAGTTCAGGTTTCAAGCAGTACTTC. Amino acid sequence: CASSSGFKQYF.

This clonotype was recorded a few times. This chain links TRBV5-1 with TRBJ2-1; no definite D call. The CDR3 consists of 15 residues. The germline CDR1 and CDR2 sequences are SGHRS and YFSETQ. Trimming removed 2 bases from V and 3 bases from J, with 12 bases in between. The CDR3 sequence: CASSLGNGNYNEQFF. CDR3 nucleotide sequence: TGCGCCAGCAGCTTAGGCAATGGGAACTACAATGAGCAGTTCTTC.

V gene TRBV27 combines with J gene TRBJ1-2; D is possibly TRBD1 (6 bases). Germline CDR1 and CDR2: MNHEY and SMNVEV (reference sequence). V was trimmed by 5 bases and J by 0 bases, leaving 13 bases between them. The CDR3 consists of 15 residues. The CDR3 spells CASSNTGFPNYGYTF. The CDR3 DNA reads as TGTGCCAGCAGTAATACAGGGTTTCCTAACTATGGCTACACCTTC.

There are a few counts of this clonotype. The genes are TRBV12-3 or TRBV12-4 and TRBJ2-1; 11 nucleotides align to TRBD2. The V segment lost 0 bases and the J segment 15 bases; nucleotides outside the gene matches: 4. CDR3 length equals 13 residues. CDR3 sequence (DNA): TGTGCCAGCAGTTTAGCTAGCGGGGGGGTCGGGTTCTTC. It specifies CASSLASGGVGFF.

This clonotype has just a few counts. In DNA, the CDR3 is TGTGCCAGCAGTGGAGACTCGAGAGAGACCCAGTACTTC. This codes for CASSGDSRETQYF. The genes are TRBV2 and TRBJ2-5; D gene unclear. The CDR3 is made up of 13 amino acids. Trimming cost V 4 bases and J 4 bases, with 10 bases left between them. The germline gives CDR1 SNHLY, CDR2 FYNNEI.

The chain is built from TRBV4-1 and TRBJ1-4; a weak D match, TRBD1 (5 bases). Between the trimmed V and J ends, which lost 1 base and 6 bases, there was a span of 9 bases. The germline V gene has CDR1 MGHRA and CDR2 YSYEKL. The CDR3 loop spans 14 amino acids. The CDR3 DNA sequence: TGCGCCAGCAGCCAAGGGTGGGGGGATGAAAAACTGTTTTTT. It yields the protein CASSQGWGDEKLFF.

CDR3 coding DNA: TGTGCCAGCAGCCGGGGGGCCGACTACAATGAGCAGTACTTC. Protein: CASSRGADYNEQYF. This sequence joins TRBV9 and TRBJ2-7; possible D gene TRBD2, 7 bases. This CDR3 contains 14 residues. V lost 4 bases, J lost 7 bases, and 18 bases lay in between. The germline V gene has CDR1 SGDLS and CDR2 YYNGEE. Full variable domain (outside the CDR3, taken from reference TRBV9 and TRBJ2-7): DSGVTQTPKHLITATGQRVTLRCSPRSGDLSVYWYQQSLDQGLQFLIQYYNGEERAKGNILERFSAQQFPDLHSELNLSSLELGDSALYFCASSRGADYNEQYFGPGTRLTVT.

This chain's CDR3 is CASRVWAPYSNGYTF. The DNA for the CDR3 is TGTGCCAGCAGGGTTTGGGCCCCTTATTCCAATGGCTACACCTTC. The chain joins TRBV13 to TRBJ1-2; D is unclear. CDR1 and CDR2 (germline): PRHDT, FYEKMQ (reference sequence). The V end was cut by 6 bases, the J end by 6 bases, with 20 bases between. The CDR3 spans 15 residues.

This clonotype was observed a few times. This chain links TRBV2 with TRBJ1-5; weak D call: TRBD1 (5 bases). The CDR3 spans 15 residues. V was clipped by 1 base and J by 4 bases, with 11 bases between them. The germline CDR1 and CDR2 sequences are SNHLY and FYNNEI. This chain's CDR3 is CASSEGEGPNQPQHF. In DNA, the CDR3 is TGTGCCAGCAGTGAAGGGGAGGGACCTAATCAGCCCCAGCATTTT. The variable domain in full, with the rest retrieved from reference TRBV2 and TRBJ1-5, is EPEVTQTPSHQVTQMGQEVILRCVPISNHLYFYWYRQILGQKVEFLVSFYNNEISEKSEIFDDQFSVERPDGSNFTLKIRSTKLEDSAMYFCASSEGEGPNQPQHFGDGTRLSIL.

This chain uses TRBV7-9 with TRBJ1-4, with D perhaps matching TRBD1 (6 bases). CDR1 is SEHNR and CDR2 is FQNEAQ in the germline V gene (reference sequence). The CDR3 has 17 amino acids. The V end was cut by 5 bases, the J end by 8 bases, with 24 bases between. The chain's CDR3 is CASSQIPVSRGGEKLFF. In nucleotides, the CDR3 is TGTGCCAGCAGCCAGATCCCCGTATCCAGGGGCGGCGAAAAACTGTTTTTT.

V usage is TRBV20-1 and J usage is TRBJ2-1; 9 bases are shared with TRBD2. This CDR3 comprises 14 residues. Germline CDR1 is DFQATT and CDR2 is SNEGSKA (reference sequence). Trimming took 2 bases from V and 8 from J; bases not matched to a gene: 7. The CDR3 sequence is CSARLAGPLDEQFF. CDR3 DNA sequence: TGCAGTGCTAGACTAGCGGGACCGCTCGATGAGCAGTTCTTC.